This TCR beta chain was recovered during a study of regulatory T cells in long-lasting Graves disease. Germline assignment: CDR1 SGHRS and CDR2 YFSETQ. V lost 7 bases, J lost 10 bases, and 21 bases lay in between. The CDR3 totals 14 residues. Time point denoted: newly diagnosed GD, antithyroid drugs for less than 3 months. Extracted RNA from PBMCs served as the source of the TCR library. As regards this clonotype: This may arise from a read error, as a much more abundant clone is one base away.

Through Arm-PCR of CDR3 regions and iRepertoire HTBI primers, TCR beta libraries were built. One entry per CDR3 protein results from TCRdb running MiXCR on the multiplex PCR reads. The profile shows 400,000 to 550,000 distinct CDR3 sequences, more than 13% of them singletons. These data were likewise used in another study, on T cells in Graves' hyperthyroidism and ophthalmopathy.

This clonotype originated in a woman between 25 and 40 years old with Graves disease. Sequences were derived from peripheral blood mononuclear cells (PBMCs), sampled at new diagnosis, from a patient treated with antithyroid drugs. The chain couples TRBV5-1 to TRBJ2-1, with D possibly being TRBD2 (6 bases). Here the CDR3 DNA reads TGCGCCAGCGCCCCGGCGGGTAGCGGCTACGAGCAGTTCTTC. Translation: CASAPAGSGYEQFF.